A single sample gave rise to the 7 T cell receptor beta chains below, sequenced in a study of OX40 agonist ivuxolimab in advanced cancers. TCRdb's copy holds only in-frame clones and misses some; the assay was immunoSEQ multiplex PCR. The sample includes tens of thousands of clones, roughly 80% seen only once; the top ten take 2.5% to 3.5%. The source material was CD4+ or CD8+ T cells sorted from blood, sampled in a trial of the OX40 agonist ivuxolimab. These receptors were taken from an adult with an advanced solid tumor such as melanoma, head and neck, liver or kidney cancer.

The genes are TRBV7-9 and TRBJ2-1; D possibly uses TRBD1 or TRBD2 (6 bases each). The CDR3 is made up of 13 amino acids. Trimming left V 5 bases short and J 2 bases short, with 7 bases between. Germline CDR1 reads SEHNR; CDR2 reads FQNEAQ (reference sequence). CDR3 sequence reads: CASSRGPYNEQFF. The DNA of the CDR3 is TGTGCCAGCAGCCGGGGGCCCTACAATGAGCAGTTCTTC.

The rearrangement uses TRBV5-1 and TRBJ2-6; D assignment may be TRBD1 or TRBD2 (6 bases each). Germline assignment: CDR1 SGHRS and CDR2 YFSETQ. This CDR3 is built from 19 residues. The V end lost 0 bases, the J end lost 1 base, and 17 bases lay between the germline ends. This chain's CDR3 is CASSLGAQGLHSGANVLTF. The CDR3 DNA follows: TGCGCCAGCAGCTTGGGGGCACAGGGACTCCATTCTGGGGCCAACGTCCTGACTTTC.

J is TRBJ1-3 and V is TRBV27, with D possibly matching TRBD1 (5 bases). The CDR3 consists of 12 residues. The germline V and J ends were trimmed by 5 bases and 3 bases, with 5 bases remaining between them. Germline assignment: CDR1 MNHEY and CDR2 SMNVEV (reference sequence). The CDR3 reads CASSGGGNTIYF. DNA of the CDR3: TGTGCCAGCAGTGGGGGTGGAAACACCATATATTTT.

This clone was counted between two and nine times. This chain connects TRBV7-7 to TRBJ1-6; 7 bases map to TRBD1. The CDR3 consists of 13 residues. CDR1 and CDR2 (germline): SSHAT, FNYEAQ (reference sequence). In nucleotides, the CDR3 is TGTGCTAGGCCGGGACAGCAACATTCACCCCTCCACTTT. It yields the protein CARPGQQHSPLHF.

This clone was counted a single time. Mismatch with germline at one junction end may stem from a read error. Other DNA sequences in this sample translate to the same CDR3. V and J are TRBV7-3 and TRBJ2-1, with 7 bases matching TRBD2. This CDR3 is 16 amino acids long. Germline loops: CDR1 SGHTA, CDR2 FQGTGA. CDR3 sequence: CASSAYSSGAYNEQFF. The CDR3 bases are TGTGCTAGCAGCGCTTATTCCAGCGGGGCTTACAATGAGCAGTTCTTC.

DNA for the CDR3: TGTGCCAGCAGCTGGGACAGCCAAGAGACCCAGTACTTC. Residues: CASSWDSQETQYF. The rearrangement uses TRBV5-6 and TRBJ2-5, with 7 positions matching TRBD1. The CDR3 length is 13 residues. Germline V gene sequence: CDR1 SGHDT, CDR2 YYEEEE. Losses at the gene ends were 3 bases for V and 1 base for J; bases not matched to a gene: 0.

The chain is built from TRBV5-6 and TRBJ1-3, with a weak D call TRBD1 (5 bases). The CDR3 totals 15 residues. Deletions cut 0 bases from V and 4 bases from J, with 11 bases between. The germline V gene has CDR1 SGHDT and CDR2 YYEEEE. Written as DNA, the CDR3 is TGTGCCAGCAGCTTGGTAGGGACGGAGGGAAACACCATATATTTT. It is translated as CASSLVGTEGNTIYF.